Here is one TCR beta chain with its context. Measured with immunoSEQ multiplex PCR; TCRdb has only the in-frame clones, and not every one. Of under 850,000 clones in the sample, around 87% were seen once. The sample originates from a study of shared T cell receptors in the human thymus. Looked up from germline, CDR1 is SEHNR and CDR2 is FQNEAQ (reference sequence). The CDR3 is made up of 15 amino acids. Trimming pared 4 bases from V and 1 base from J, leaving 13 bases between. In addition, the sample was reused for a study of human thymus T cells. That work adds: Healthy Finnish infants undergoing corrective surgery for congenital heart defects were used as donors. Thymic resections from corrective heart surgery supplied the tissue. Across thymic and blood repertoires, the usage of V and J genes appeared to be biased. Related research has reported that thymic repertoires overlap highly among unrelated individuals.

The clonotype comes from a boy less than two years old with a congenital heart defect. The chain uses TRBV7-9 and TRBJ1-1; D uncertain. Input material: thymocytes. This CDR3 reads CASSSQRLRNTEAFF. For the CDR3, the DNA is TGTGCCAGCAGCTCCCAACGACTTCGGAACACTGAAGCTTTCTTT.